A selection of T cell receptor beta chains follows, all from one sample in a study of cytomegalovirus exposure and HLA in healthy donors. Measured with immunoSEQ multiplex PCR; TCRdb has only the in-frame clones, and not every one. The repertoire includes 100,000 to 150,000 clones, 89% of them detected once, and 3% to 3.5% sits in the top ten. Sequenced material: PBMCs. Every receptor here comes from a man aged 25-45 years in good health and CMV-seronegative. CDR3s include the opening cysteine and the closing phenylalanine or tryptophan. Fields, in order: D gene, V gene, J gene, clone size, CDR3 protein, CDR3 DNA. A D gene is named only where the DNA matches it firmly. Size values are once, few and many counts, or a class for expanded clones, and some rows have none.

d_call: -
v_call: TRBV29-1
j_call: TRBJ1-2
clone_size: -
cdr3_aa: CSVAGWGDSGYTF
cdr3_nt: TGCAGCGTTGCGGGGTGGGGGGATTCTGGCTACACCTTC

d_call: -
v_call: TRBV5-1
j_call: TRBJ2-3
clone_size: -
cdr3_aa: CASSTDSRVRKDTQYF
cdr3_nt: TGCGCCAGCAGCACCGACTCCAGGGTTCGAAAAGATACGCAGTATTTT

d_call: TRBD1
v_call: TRBV5-4
j_call: TRBJ1-1
clone_size: -
cdr3_aa: CASRPRQGAPQNTEAFF
cdr3_nt: TGTGCCAGCAGACCCCGACAGGGGGCACCCCAGAACACTGAAGCTTTCTTT

d_call: TRBD1
v_call: TRBV4-3
j_call: TRBJ1-6
clone_size: -
cdr3_aa: CASSPSRDRAFDLHF
cdr3_nt: TGCGCCAGCAGCCCCTCGCGGGACAGGGCTTTCGACCTCCACTTT

d_call: -
v_call: TRBV6-1
j_call: TRBJ2-7
clone_size: -
cdr3_aa: CASSEVREQYF
cdr3_nt: TGTGCCAGCAGTGAAGTCCGGGAGCAGTACTTC

d_call: -
v_call: TRBV18
j_call: TRBJ1-1
clone_size: -
cdr3_aa: CASSANRGDTEAFF
cdr3_nt: TGTGCCAGCTCAGCAAACCGAGGAGACACTGAAGCTTTCTTT

d_call: -
v_call: TRBV28
j_call: TRBJ2-1
clone_size: -
cdr3_aa: CASSGRSSYNEQFF
cdr3_nt: TGTGCCAGCTCGGGGAGGAGCTCCTACAATGAGCAGTTCTTC

d_call: TRBD1
v_call: TRBV10-2
j_call: TRBJ2-7
clone_size: -
cdr3_aa: CASSDPPGQSTYEQYF
cdr3_nt: TGCGCCAGCAGTGACCCACCGGGACAGTCCACGTACGAGCAGTACTTC

d_call: -
v_call: TRBV7-9
j_call: TRBJ2-1
clone_size: -
cdr3_aa: CASSLVRGLFYNEQFF
cdr3_nt: TGTGCCAGCAGCTTAGTCCGGGGATTATTTTACAATGAGCAGTTCTTC

d_call: -
v_call: TRBV5-1
j_call: TRBJ1-2
clone_size: -
cdr3_aa: CASSELNYGYTF
cdr3_nt: TGCGCCAGCAGCGAGTTGAACTATGGCTACACCTTC

d_call: TRBD1
v_call: TRBV15
j_call: TRBJ1-2
clone_size: -
cdr3_aa: CATSREQGQYYGYTF
cdr3_nt: TGTGCCACCAGCAGAGAACAGGGGCAATACTATGGCTACACCTTC

d_call: TRBD1
v_call: TRBV18
j_call: TRBJ2-5
clone_size: -
cdr3_aa: CASSSMTGLQETQYF
cdr3_nt: TGTGCCAGCTCATCGATGACAGGGCTACAAGAGACCCAGTACTTC

d_call: -
v_call: TRBV4-1
j_call: TRBJ2-5
clone_size: -
cdr3_aa: CASSENALTGWETQYF
cdr3_nt: TGCGCCAGCAGCGAAAACGCACTAACGGGGTGGGAGACCCAGTACTTC

d_call: TRBD2
v_call: TRBV5-6
j_call: TRBJ2-1
clone_size: -
cdr3_aa: CASSFGGGVHNEQFF
cdr3_nt: TGTGCCAGCAGCTTTGGCGGGGGGGTCCACAATGAGCAGTTCTTC

d_call: TRBD1
v_call: TRBV6-4
j_call: TRBJ2-1
clone_size: once
cdr3_aa: CASSDYRTGLGEQFF
cdr3_nt: TGTGCCAGCAGTGACTACAGGACAGGGTTGGGTGAGCAGTTCTTC

d_call: TRBD1
v_call: TRBV2
j_call: TRBJ1-2
clone_size: -
cdr3_aa: CASTLLRDRQYGYTF
cdr3_nt: TGTGCCAGCACTCTTCTGAGGGACAGGCAGTATGGCTACACCTTC

d_call: -
v_call: TRBV11-3
j_call: TRBJ2-2
clone_size: -
cdr3_aa: CASSWEGAGELFF
cdr3_nt: TGTGCCAGCAGCTGGGAGGGGGCCGGGGAGCTGTTTTTT

d_call: -
v_call: TRBV18
j_call: TRBJ1-4
clone_size: -
cdr3_aa: CASSPFETNEKLFF
cdr3_nt: TGTGCCAGCTCACCATTCGAAACAAATGAAAAACTGTTTTTT

d_call: -
v_call: TRBV19
j_call: TRBJ1-1
clone_size: -
cdr3_aa: CASSTPYHRSPRTPEAFF
cdr3_nt: TGTGCCAGTAGTACACCGTACCACAGGAGCCCAAGGACCCCTGAAGCTTTCTTT

d_call: TRBD2
v_call: TRBV18
j_call: TRBJ2-7
clone_size: -
cdr3_aa: CASSPRTGGVSYEQYF
cdr3_nt: TGTGCCAGCTCACCAAGGACGGGGGGGGTCTCCTACGAGCAGTACTTC

d_call: TRBD2
v_call: TRBV28
j_call: TRBJ2-1
clone_size: many
cdr3_aa: CASSHWGTSGYNEQFF
cdr3_nt: TGTGCCAGCAGTCACTGGGGGACTAGCGGCTACAATGAGCAGTTCTTC

d_call: -
v_call: TRBV6-1
j_call: TRBJ1-2
clone_size: once
cdr3_aa: CATATDRNYGYTF
cdr3_nt: TGTGCCACCGCAACGGACAGAAACTATGGCTACACCTTC

d_call: -
v_call: TRBV15
j_call: TRBJ1-6
clone_size: -
cdr3_aa: CATASSYNSPLHF
cdr3_nt: TGTGCCACCGCCAGCTCCTATAATTCACCCCTCCACTTT

d_call: -
v_call: TRBV6-1
j_call: TRBJ2-4
clone_size: -
cdr3_aa: CASSRAPGDIQYF
cdr3_nt: TGTGCCAGCAGCCGCGCCCCCGGGGACATTCAGTACTTC

d_call: TRBD1
v_call: TRBV2
j_call: TRBJ2-5
clone_size: -
cdr3_aa: CASRDRGRGETQYF
cdr3_nt: TGTGCCAGCAGGGACAGGGGGCGAGGTGAGACCCAGTACTTC

d_call: -
v_call: TRBV18
j_call: TRBJ2-7
clone_size: -
cdr3_aa: CASSKDRAAYEQYF
cdr3_nt: TGTGCCAGCTCAAAGGACAGAGCGGCTTATGAGCAGTACTTC

d_call: -
v_call: TRBV5-4
j_call: TRBJ1-2
clone_size: few
cdr3_aa: CASSGPTGTDYGYTF
cdr3_nt: TGTGCCAGCAGCGGTCCCACAGGGACGGACTATGGCTACACCTTC

d_call: TRBD1
v_call: TRBV2
j_call: TRBJ1-6
clone_size: -
cdr3_aa: CASSGRQGHNSPLHF
cdr3_nt: TGTGCCAGCAGTGGTAGACAGGGCCATAATTCACCCCTCCACTTT

d_call: TRBD2
v_call: TRBV19
j_call: TRBJ2-2
clone_size: -
cdr3_aa: CASGGNAGGTGELFF
cdr3_nt: TGTGCCAGTGGCGGGAACGCGGGGGGTACCGGGGAGCTGTTTTTT

d_call: -
v_call: TRBV19
j_call: TRBJ2-1
clone_size: -
cdr3_aa: CASSPDSYNEQFF
cdr3_nt: TGTGCCAGTAGTCCCGACAGCTACAATGAGCAGTTCTTC

d_call: TRBD2
v_call: TRBV7-9
j_call: TRBJ2-1
clone_size: -
cdr3_aa: CASRGLGTSGNEQFF
cdr3_nt: TGTGCCAGCAGGGGGCTAGGGACTAGCGGCAATGAGCAGTTCTTC

d_call: TRBD1
v_call: TRBV7-9
j_call: TRBJ2-2
clone_size: -
cdr3_aa: CASSLSGQAETGELFF
cdr3_nt: TGTGCCAGCAGCTTATCTGGACAGGCCGAAACCGGGGAGCTGTTTTTT

d_call: -
v_call: TRBV18
j_call: TRBJ1-5
clone_size: -
cdr3_aa: CASSPVGTDQPQHF
cdr3_nt: TGTGCCAGCTCACCGGTCGGTACGGATCAGCCCCAGCATTTT

d_call: -
v_call: TRBV5-4
j_call: TRBJ2-7
clone_size: -
cdr3_aa: CASSYSGTGEQYF
cdr3_nt: TGTGCCAGCAGCTATAGCGGAACGGGGGAGCAGTACTTC

d_call: -
v_call: TRBV13
j_call: TRBJ1-2
clone_size: -
cdr3_aa: CASSWGGGSSRGYTF
cdr3_nt: TGTGCCAGCAGCTGGGGGGGAGGAAGTTCAAGAGGCTACACCTTC

d_call: -
v_call: TRBV7-2
j_call: TRBJ2-7
clone_size: -
cdr3_aa: CASSLRSTHEQYF
cdr3_nt: TGTGCCAGCAGCTTACGGTCCACCCACGAGCAGTACTTC

d_call: TRBD1
v_call: TRBV10-2
j_call: TRBJ1-1
clone_size: -
cdr3_aa: CASSDPDRVGTEAFF
cdr3_nt: TGCGCCAGCAGTGATCCGGACAGGGTAGGCACTGAAGCTTTCTTT

d_call: -
v_call: TRBV4-2
j_call: TRBJ1-5
clone_size: -
cdr3_aa: CASSQDNSNQPQHF
cdr3_nt: TGTGCCAGCAGCCAAGATAATAGCAATCAGCCCCAGCATTTT

d_call: -
v_call: TRBV28
j_call: TRBJ1-1
clone_size: -
cdr3_aa: CASSFAWTEAFF
cdr3_nt: TGTGCCAGCAGTTTTGCGTGGACTGAAGCTTTCTTT

d_call: -
v_call: TRBV7-2
j_call: TRBJ1-6
clone_size: -
cdr3_aa: CASSLVANSYNSPLHF
cdr3_nt: TGTGCCAGCAGCTTAGTCGCGAACTCCTATAATTCACCCCTCCACTTT

d_call: TRBD1
v_call: TRBV7-9
j_call: TRBJ1-2
clone_size: once
cdr3_aa: CASRSWGRDRINYGYTF
cdr3_nt: TGTGCCAGCAGGTCTTGGGGCCGGGACAGGATTAACTATGGCTACACCTTC

d_call: TRBD1
v_call: TRBV9
j_call: TRBJ1-2
clone_size: -
cdr3_aa: CASSVGTGDYGYTF
cdr3_nt: TGTGCCAGCAGCGTAGGGACAGGGGACTATGGCTACACCTTC

d_call: -
v_call: TRBV20-1
j_call: TRBJ1-2
clone_size: -
cdr3_aa: CSAGGGYTF
cdr3_nt: TGCAGCGCCGGCGGCGGCTACACCTTC

d_call: TRBD1
v_call: TRBV7-9
j_call: TRBJ2-2
clone_size: -
cdr3_aa: CASRSGTGVAGELFF
cdr3_nt: TGTGCCAGCAGATCCGGGACAGGGGTGGCCGGGGAGCTGTTTTTT

d_call: TRBD2
v_call: TRBV5-5
j_call: TRBJ2-7
clone_size: -
cdr3_aa: CASSLGTSGTYEQYF
cdr3_nt: TGTGCCAGCAGCTTGGGGACTAGCGGCACCTACGAGCAGTACTTC

d_call: -
v_call: TRBV4-3
j_call: TRBJ2-2
clone_size: -
cdr3_aa: CASSQDQVPNTGELFF
cdr3_nt: TGCGCCAGCAGCCAAGATCAGGTGCCGAACACCGGGGAGCTGTTTTTT

d_call: TRBD1
v_call: TRBV7-9
j_call: TRBJ1-5
clone_size: -
cdr3_aa: CASSFSGGRSNQPQHF
cdr3_nt: TGTGCCAGCAGCTTTTCAGGGGGCCGAAGCAATCAGCCCCAGCATTTT

d_call: -
v_call: TRBV6-5
j_call: TRBJ2-7
clone_size: -
cdr3_aa: CASSLRQGGPYEQYF
cdr3_nt: TGTGCCAGCAGTTTAAGACAGGGAGGCCCCTACGAGCAGTACTTC

d_call: TRBD1
v_call: TRBV29-1
j_call: TRBJ1-2
clone_size: -
cdr3_aa: CSVEGDRGHGYTF
cdr3_nt: TGCAGCGTTGAAGGGGACAGGGGGCACGGCTACACCTTC

d_call: TRBD1
v_call: TRBV5-1
j_call: TRBJ1-6
clone_size: -
cdr3_aa: CASSTGQGANSPLHF
cdr3_nt: TGCGCCAGCAGCACGGGACAGGGAGCCAATTCACCCCTCCACTTT

d_call: TRBD2
v_call: TRBV10-3
j_call: TRBJ2-1
clone_size: -
cdr3_aa: CAISEWSGGQYEQFF
cdr3_nt: TGTGCCATCAGTGAGTGGTCGGGGGGGCAATATGAGCAGTTCTTC